Sequencing of this T cell receptor (beta chain) was carried out in a study of healthy donors' naive CD4 and CD8 T cells. Study-level findings and limits: Bias from naive T cell homeostatic proliferation was not addressed. Positive CDR3 charge linked to CD4+ cells, negative to CD8+ cells.

Sorting defined naive CD4+ as CD4+CD8-CD45RO-CD45RA+ and naive CD8+ as CD8+CD4-CD45RA+CD27bright. The sample holds a few counts of this clonotype. Its target is unknown. A linear amplification protocol produced the TCR libraries from 500 ng of total RNA. TCRdb called the reads again in MiXCR, with one record for every CDR3 protein. In the table there are roughly 200,000 distinct CDR3 sequences, over 60% of which are singletons. V was pared by 2 bases and J by 5 bases, with 16 bases between. Looked up from germline, CDR1 is MNHEY and CDR2 is SVGAGI. This CDR3 contains 15 residues. The source of this sequence is a pool of human donors in good health; the sample pools cells from several healthy donors. The chain joins TRBV6-5 to TRBJ2-7, with D maybe TRBD2 (5 bases). The source material was naive CD4+ and CD8+ T cells sorted from blood, pooled from several donors. The CDR3 protein is CASSYAGPGRNEQYF. In nucleotides, the CDR3 is TGTGCCAGCAGTTACGCGGGTCCCGGTAGGAACGAGCAGTACTTC.